This T cell receptor (beta chain) was found in a study of blood T cells in healthy people across ages. Overall study results and limits: Comparison with aged donors showed that long-lived donors had more naive CD4+ cells and higher diversity. Leaving the PBMCs unsorted stopped any conclusive comparison of naive versus antigen-experienced cells.

Points on this clonotype: Its antigen is still unknown.

Germline values: CDR1 MNHEY, CDR2 SMNVEV (reference sequence). The CDR3 is 14 residues long. V was trimmed by 7 bases and J by 7 bases, leaving 17 bases between them. Primers used in a second PCR of about 7 to 12 cycles were a sample-barcoded 5' primer and a J-beta primer mix. MiXCR, applied by TCRdb to the 5' RACE reads, yields one record per CDR3 protein. The sample includes roughly 730,000 distinct CDR3 sequences, 56% of them seen just once. The sequencing input was blood. This clonotype originated in a man between 35 and 55 years old in good health. J is TRBJ1-5 and V is TRBV27, with D possibly TRBD1 on 6 matching bases. For the CDR3, the DNA is TGTGCCAGCAAAAAGAGCGGGGGGCGACAGCCCCAGCATTTT. This translates into CASKKSGGRQPQHF.